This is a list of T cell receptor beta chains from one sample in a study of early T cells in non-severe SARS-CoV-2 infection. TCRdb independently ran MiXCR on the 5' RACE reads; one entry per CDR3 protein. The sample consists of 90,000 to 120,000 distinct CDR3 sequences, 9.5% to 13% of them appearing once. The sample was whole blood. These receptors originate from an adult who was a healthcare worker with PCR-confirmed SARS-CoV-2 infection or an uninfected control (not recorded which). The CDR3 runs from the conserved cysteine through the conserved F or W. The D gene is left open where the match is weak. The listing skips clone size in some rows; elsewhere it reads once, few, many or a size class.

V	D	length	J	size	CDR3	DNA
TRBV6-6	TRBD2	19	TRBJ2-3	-	CASSGGRLAGERGTDTQYF	TGTGCCAGCAGCGGGGGGCGACTAGCGGGAGAGAGGGGAACAGATACGCAGTATTTT
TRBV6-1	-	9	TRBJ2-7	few	CASSPPVGF	TGTGCCAGCAGCCCCCCGGTAGGTTTC
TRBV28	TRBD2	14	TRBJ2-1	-	CASSLPTSGNEQFF	TGTGCCAGCAGTTTACCGACTAGCGGCAATGAGCAGTTCTTC
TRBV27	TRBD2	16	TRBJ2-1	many	CASSPLLAGGYNEQFF	TGTGCCAGCAGTCCTTTACTAGCGGGGGGATACAATGAGCAGTTCTTC
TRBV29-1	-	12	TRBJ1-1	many	CSVAGVGAEAFF	TGCAGCGTTGCCGGGGTGGGCGCTGAAGCTTTCTTT
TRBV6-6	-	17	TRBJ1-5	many	CASSYAKGRASNQPQHF	TGTGCCAGCAGTTACGCGAAAGGCCGGGCTAGCAATCAGCCCCAGCATTTT
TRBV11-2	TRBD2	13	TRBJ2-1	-	CASRPGPGGEQFF	TGTGCCAGCAGGCCAGGGCCGGGGGGTGAGCAGTTCTTC
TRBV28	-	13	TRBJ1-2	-	CASSLGQGGGYTF	TGTGCCAGCAGTTTAGGTCAGGGAGGCGGCTACACCTTC
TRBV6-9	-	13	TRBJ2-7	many	CASSPGQSYEQYF	TGTGCCAGCAGCCCCGGACAGTCCTACGAGCAGTACTTC
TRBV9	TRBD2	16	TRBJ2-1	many	CASSVVGGGPKNEQFF	TGTGCCAGCAGCGTAGTTGGCGGGGGGCCGAAGAATGAGCAGTTCTTC
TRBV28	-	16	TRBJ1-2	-	CASSLSGTSYSHGYTF	TGTGCCAGCAGTTTATCCGGGACGTCCTATAGCCATGGCTACACCTTC
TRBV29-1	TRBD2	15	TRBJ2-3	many	CSVSSSGGRPDTQYF	TGCAGCGTGTCCTCTAGCGGGGGGAGGCCAGATACGCAGTATTTT
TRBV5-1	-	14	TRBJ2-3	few	CASSFSGSTDTQYF	TGCGCCAGCAGCTTTAGTGGGAGCACAGATACGCAGTATTTT
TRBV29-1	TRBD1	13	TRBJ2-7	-	CSAGGQGRYEQYF	TGCAGCGCCGGCGGACAGGGACGGTACGAGCAGTACTTC
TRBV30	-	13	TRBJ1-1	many	CACPTPRGTEAFF	TGTGCCTGCCCCACGCCCAGGGGCACTGAAGCTTTCTTT
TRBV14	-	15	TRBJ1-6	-	CASSQGRSANSPLHF	TGTGCCAGCAGCCAGGGCAGATCGGCTAATTCACCCCTCCACTTT
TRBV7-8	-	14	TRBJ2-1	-	CASSRGAEFNEQFF	TGTGCCAGCTCCCGGGGGGCTGAGTTTAATGAGCAGTTCTTC
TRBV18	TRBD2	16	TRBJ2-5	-	CASSRLAGYFQETQYF	TGTGCCAGCTCGCGACTAGCGGGATACTTCCAAGAGACCCAGTACTTC
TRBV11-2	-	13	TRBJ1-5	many	CASSLGGDQPQHF	TGTGCCAGCAGCTTAGGAGGGGATCAGCCCCAGCATTTT
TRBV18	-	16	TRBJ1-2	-	CASSPEQGRANYGYTF	TGTGCCAGCTCACCTGAACAGGGAAGAGCTAACTATGGCTACACCTTC
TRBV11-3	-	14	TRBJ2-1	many	CASSPRRGGDEQFF	TGTGCCAGCAGTCCCCGACGGGGTGGCGATGAGCAGTTCTTC
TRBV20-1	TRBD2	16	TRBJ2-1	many	CSADLIIAGDLNEQFF	TGCAGTGCCGACCTTATAATAGCGGGGGATTTGAATGAGCAGTTCTTC
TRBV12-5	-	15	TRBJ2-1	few	CASGFSPPYYNEQFF	TGTGCTAGTGGTTTTAGTCCCCCCTACTACAATGAGCAGTTCTTC
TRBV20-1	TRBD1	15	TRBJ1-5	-	CSARKGQGSNQPQHF	TGCAGTGCTAGGAAAGGACAGGGGAGCAATCAGCCCCAGCATTTT